These 27 T cell receptor beta chains originate from one sample sequenced in a study of blood T cell repertoires in COVID-19. Using immunoSEQ multiplex PCR, the repertoire was profiled, and TCRdb retains in-frame clones only, with some absent. The table lists about 440,000 clones, nearly 90% of them singletons, with approximately 2% in the top ten. The material sequenced was PBMCs or T cells enriched from blood (not recorded which). Receptor source: a woman aged 18-35 years with acute COVID-19.

The chain has TRBV2 and TRBJ2-2; 13 positions agree with TRBD2. This CDR3 contains 16 residues. With V trimmed by 5 bases and J by 1 base, 1 base remained unmatched. Germline V gives CDR1 SNHLY, CDR2 FYNNEI. The CDR3 region is CASSWTSGGNTGELFF. DNA for the CDR3: TGTGCCAGCAGTTGGACTAGCGGGGGGAACACCGGGGAGCTGTTTTTT.

The gene calls are TRBV7-2 and TRBJ2-1, with TRBD2 matching 12 bases. With V trimmed by 5 bases and J by 8 bases, 4 bases remained unmatched. From germline, CDR1 is SGHTA and CDR2 FQGNSA. CDR3 length: 14 residues. The DNA of the CDR3 is TGTGCCAGCAGCAACGGACTAGCGGGGTATGAGCAGTTCTTC. It codes for CASSNGLAGYEQFF.

In this sample, this clone turned up many times. This chain links TRBV6-1 with TRBJ1-1, with TRBD1 matching over 11 bases. CDR1 is MNHNS, CDR2 SASEGT, per germline. The V and J ends lost 2 bases and 7 bases, in that order; junction bases with no gene match: 3. The CDR3 runs 14 residues. In DNA form, the CDR3 reads TGTGCCAGCAGTGAAACGGGACAGGGGGGTGAAGCTTTCTTT. Protein product: CASSETGQGGEAFF.

In DNA, the CDR3 is TGTGCCAGCAGCTTGTCCCTTAGCGGGGTCGGGGAGCTGTTTTTT. The encoded protein is CASSLSLSGVGELFF. The chain couples TRBV9 to TRBJ2-2; TRBD2 aligns across 8 bases. Per germline, CDR1 SGDLS and CDR2 YYNGEE. V lost 4 bases, J lost 7 bases, and 9 bases stayed unmatched. The CDR3 loop spans 15 amino acids.

The chain joins TRBV27 to TRBJ1-2; D is unresolved. V dropped 5 bases and J dropped 5 bases, with 15 bases sitting between them. CDR1 is MNHEY and CDR2 is SMNVEV in the germline V gene (reference sequence). This CDR3 is built from 14 residues. The CDR3 DNA reads TGTGCCAGCAGTCAGAGGAATGGAGTTTATGGCTACACCTTC. Translated: CASSQRNGVYGYTF.

As to this clone: At the DNA level, this CDR3 is encoded by other sequences in the same sample as well. This chain joins TRBV7-9 and TRBJ2-7; D gene ambiguous. Germline V CDR1 and CDR2: SEHNR, FQNEAQ (reference sequence). The CDR3 totals 12 residues. V was trimmed by 1 base and J by 5 bases, leaving 6 bases between them. The CDR3 loop is CASSLGSDEQYF. CDR3 bases: TGTGCCAGCAGCTTAGGTTCCGACGAGCAGTACTTC.

Details on this clone: This CDR3 is also generated by other DNA sequences in the sample. V usage is TRBV7-2 and J usage is TRBJ1-1, with 9 bases aligning to TRBD1. With V trimmed by 4 bases and J by 5 bases, 2 bases remained unmatched. The CDR3 consists of 13 residues. Per germline, CDR1 SGHTA and CDR2 FQGNSA. This CDR3 is CASSWGQGTEAFF. The CDR3 region has the DNA TGTGCCAGCAGCTGGGGACAGGGAACTGAAGCTTTCTTT.

This chain links TRBV2 with TRBJ1-1; 7 bases map to TRBD1. CDR3 size: 13 residues. With V trimmed by 7 bases and J by 2 bases, 4 bases remained unmatched. Germline CDR1 and CDR2: SNHLY and FYNNEI. The CDR3: CASNRDSNTEAFF. The CDR3 nucleotides are TGTGCCAGCAACAGGGACAGTAACACTGAAGCTTTCTTT.

This clone was found once. The chain joins TRBV7-9 to TRBJ1-5; maybe TRBD1 (6 bases). Germline V gives CDR1 SEHNR, CDR2 FQNEAQ (reference sequence). The CDR3 sequence is 17 residues long. The V end was cut by 4 bases, the J end by 4 bases, with 20 bases between. The CDR3 DNA sequence: TGTGCCAGCAGCTCCGGGAAAGCCGGGACACTGAATCAGCCCCAGCATTTT. Translating gives CASSSGKAGTLNQPQHF.

This clone was seen just once. The genes are TRBV18 and TRBJ1-2; possible D gene TRBD1, 6 bases. The CDR3 loop spans 14 amino acids. Germline V gene sequence: CDR1 KGHSH, CDR2 LQKENI. The V end was cut by 4 bases, the J end by 6 bases, with 15 bases between. CDR3 in DNA: TGTGCCAGCTCACGGGCTACAGGGACGGATGGCTACACCTTC. Its translation: CASSRATGTDGYTF.

The rearrangement links TRBV2 to TRBJ1-1; weak D call: TRBD1 (5 bases). With 8 bases removed from V and 0 bases from J, the gap between germline ends came to 10 bases. This CDR3 comprises 13 residues. From germline, CDR1 is SNHLY and CDR2 FYNNEI. The CDR3 loop reads CASQRQMNTEAFF. The DNA for the CDR3 is TGTGCCAGCCAGCGACAGATGAACACTGAAGCTTTCTTT.

This chain uses TRBV2 with TRBJ1-1; 7 bases fit TRBD1. Trimming took 5 bases from V and 2 from J; bases not matched to a gene: 2. This CDR3 has 13 residues. Germline CDR1 is SNHLY and CDR2 is FYNNEI. The CDR3 loop is CASSRQGNTEAFF. For the CDR3, the DNA is TGTGCCAGCAGTCGACAGGGAAACACTGAAGCTTTCTTT. Full variable domain (remainder filled in from reference TRBV2 and TRBJ1-1): EPEVTQTPSHQVTQMGQEVILRCVPISNHLYFYWYRQILGQKVEFLVSFYNNEISEKSEIFDDQFSVERPDGSNFTLKIRSTKLEDSAMYFCASSRQGNTEAFFGQGTRLTVV.

The chain recombines TRBV7-3 with TRBJ2-3; perhaps TRBD2 as D (5 bases). Germline-derived CDR1 and CDR2 are SGHTA and FQGTGA. The CDR3 runs to 12 residues. Trimming took off 4 bases at V and 5 bases at J, with 7 bases between the two ends. CDR3 sequence reads: CASSSSGDTQYF. CDR3 nucleotides: TGTGCCAGCAGCTCCAGCGGAGATACGCAGTATTTT.

The chain couples TRBV3-1 (or the pseudogene TRBV3-2) to TRBJ2-4, with 16 bases fitting TRBD2. Germline V CDR1 and CDR2: LGHDT, YNNKEL (reference sequence). The CDR3 runs to 21 residues. V lost 0 bases to trimming and J lost 0 bases; unmatched junction nucleotides: 8. The CDR3 nucleotides are TGTGCCAGCAGCCAAGATTCACCCGGGACTAGCGGGGGGGGAGCCAAAAACATTCAGTACTTC. This codes for CASSQDSPGTSGGGAKNIQYF.

The V and J genes are TRBV9 and TRBJ1-2; 9 nucleotides match TRBD1. The V segment lost 2 bases and the J segment 4 bases; nucleotides outside the gene matches: 9. The germline gives CDR1 SGDLS, CDR2 YYNGEE. The CDR3 runs 16 residues. CDR3: CASSVSRDREAYGYTF. The CDR3 nucleotides are TGTGCCAGCAGCGTGTCCCGGGACAGGGAGGCCTATGGCTACACCTTC.

This chain links TRBV5-6 with TRBJ1-5; tentative D call: TRBD1 (6 bases). The CDR3 length is 15 residues. Germline values: CDR1 SGHDT, CDR2 YYEEEE. V dropped 4 bases and J dropped 2 bases, with 13 bases sitting between them. CDR3 in amino acids: CASSRGGGGNQPQHF. The CDR3 DNA reads as TGTGCCAGCAGCAGGGGAGGGGGAGGCAATCAGCCCCAGCATTTT.

The chain recombines TRBV24-1 with TRBJ1-6; D possibly corresponds to TRBD1 (6 bases). The CDR3 length is 15 residues. CDR1 is KGHDR, CDR2 SFDVKD, per germline. V was trimmed by 0 bases and J by 8 bases, leaving 10 bases between them. As DNA, the CDR3 is TGTGCCACCAGTGATTTGGGGCAGGGGCATTCACCCCTCCACTTT. Amino acids: CATSDLGQGHSPLHF.

The V gene is TRBV6-5, the J gene TRBJ2-1; 13 positions agree with TRBD2. The CDR3 totals 15 residues. J was trimmed by 15 bases and V by 5 bases; bases with no gene match: 13. CDR1 and CDR2 from the germline V gene are MNHEY and SVGAGI. The CDR3 region is CASSSQGLAGVMTFF. DNA for the CDR3: TGTGCCAGCAGTAGCCAAGGACTAGCGGGAGTAATGACGTTCTTC.

V and J are TRBV6-5 and TRBJ2-7, with D perhaps TRBD1 (5 bases). CDR1 and CDR2 (germline): MNHEY, SVGAGI. The CDR3 is 14 residues long. The V end lost 6 bases, the J end lost 0 bases, and 12 bases lay between the germline ends. Here the CDR3 reads CASSPRQNSYEQYF. The CDR3 DNA follows: TGTGCCAGCAGCCCGAGACAGAACTCCTACGAGCAGTACTTC.

V gene TRBV19 combines with J gene TRBJ2-7; a possible D gene is TRBD2 (6 bases). Trimming stripped 5 bases from V and 0 bases from J, with 11 bases between. The CDR3 covers 14 residues. Per the germline V gene, CDR1 is LNHDA and CDR2 is SQIVND (reference sequence). The CDR3 here is CASSVGGSSYEQYF. For the CDR3, the DNA is TGTGCCAGTAGTGTTGGGGGGTCCTCCTACGAGCAGTACTTC.

This clone was observed a single time. The V call is TRBV4-3, the J call TRBJ2-5; D not resolved. Trimming left V 3 bases short and J 4 bases short, with 9 bases between. Germline lookup yields CDR1 LGHNA and CDR2 YSLEER. The CDR3 is 13 residues long. CDR3 loop: CASSQWARETQYF. The CDR3 region has the DNA TGCGCCAGCAGCCAGTGGGCAAGAGAGACCCAGTACTTC.

The chain uses TRBV27 and TRBJ2-7; the match to TRBD2 covers 10 bases. The V gene end was trimmed by 4 bases and the J gene end by 5 bases; junction bases not matched to a gene: 8. Germline CDR1 and CDR2: MNHEY and SMNVEV (reference sequence). There are 15 residues in the CDR3. The CDR3 reads CASSSPGLATNEQYF. In DNA form, the CDR3 reads TGTGCCAGCAGTTCTCCGGGACTAGCGACCAACGAGCAGTACTTC.

This sequence joins TRBV28 and TRBJ1-1; the D gene is possibly TRBD1 (5 bases). The germline CDR1 and CDR2 sequences are MDHEN and SYDVKM. V lost 6 bases, J lost 4 bases, and 15 bases lay in between. This CDR3 comprises 14 residues. The CDR3: CASRRGEVTTEAFF. DNA of the CDR3: TGTGCCAGCAGAAGAGGGGAGGTGACCACTGAAGCTTTCTTT.

This chain joins TRBV28 and TRBJ1-1; no clear D gene. Germline CDR1 is MDHEN and CDR2 is SYDVKM. Trimming took 6 bases from V and 1 from J, leaving 15 bases between them. The CDR3 consists of 15 residues. As DNA, the CDR3 is TGTGCCAGCAGGCTCCTTGGCGGCCCGAACACTGAAGCTTTCTTT. Protein: CASRLLGGPNTEAFF.

This clone turned up a few times. This chain uses TRBV7-2 with TRBJ2-7; the D gene is possibly TRBD1 (5 bases). Germline CDR1 and CDR2: SGHTA and FQGNSA. The germline V and J ends were trimmed by 7 bases and 2 bases, with 12 bases remaining between them. This CDR3 region has 13 residues. In nucleotides, the CDR3 is TGTGCCAGCACCATAGACAGAGCCTACGAGCAGTACTTC. It yields the protein CASTIDRAYEQYF.

This clone was seen a handful of times. The J gene is TRBJ1-1, the V gene TRBV11-1, with D perhaps TRBD1 (6 bases). Trimming left V 5 bases short and J 6 bases short, with 10 bases between. Looked up from germline, CDR1 is SGHAT and CDR2 is FQDESV (reference sequence). CDR3 length: 12 residues. The CDR3 loop is CASSKQGSEAFF. The CDR3 nucleotides read TGTGCCAGCAGCAAACAGGGTTCTGAAGCTTTCTTT.

This clone occurred a few times. The genes are TRBV5-6 and TRBJ2-2, with 8 bases lining up with TRBD2. The V segment lost 6 bases and the J segment 4 bases; nucleotides outside the gene matches: 14. The CDR3 length is 17 residues. Germline V CDR1 and CDR2: SGHDT, YYEEEE. CDR3 amino acids: CASTTLGAGVGTGELFF. Here the CDR3 DNA reads TGTGCCAGCACGACTTTAGGAGCGGGAGTAGGCACCGGGGAGCTGTTTTTT.